Sequencing of this T cell receptor beta chain was carried out in a study of cytomegalovirus exposure and HLA in healthy donors. Overall study findings and caveats: Evidence from a later analysis indicated that most CMV-associated TCR beta chains looked HLA-restricted. Because they were indistinguishable, some V segments, including TRBV6-2 and TRBV6-3, were excluded.

A multiplex PCR was run with 60 Vbeta primers and 13 Jbeta primers. How the authors handled the data: About 11 million of around 85 million unique TCR beta chains were shared, per a later count. Produced via immunoSEQ multiplex PCR; TCRdb's table is partial and in-frame only. The V and J calls and the clone size are those of that table, but D and trimming were determined from the DNA. The sample lists 130,000 or so clones; roughly 73% were seen once. The donors, nominally healthy at sampling, likely had unrecorded immune exposures. A word on this clone: Its antigen is still unknown.

This CDR3 spans 13 amino acids. Germline-derived CDR1 and CDR2 are SGDLS and YYNGEE. With 4 bases removed from V and 4 bases from J, the gap between germline ends came to 11 bases. The sequence derives from a female donor in good health and CMV-seronegative. The chain carries TRBV9 and TRBJ1-2, with D tentatively TRBD1 (5 bases). The sequencing sample was made of PBMCs. CDR3 amino acids: CASSSDNPYGYTF. CDR3 nucleotides: TGTGCCAGCAGCTCGGACAACCCCTATGGCTACACCTTC. The complete variable domain, with remaining parts taken from reference TRBV9 and TRBJ1-2, reads DSGVTQTPKHLITATGQRVTLRCSPRSGDLSVYWYQQSLDQGLQFLIQYYNGEERAKGNILERFSAQQFPDLHSELNLSSLELGDSALYFCASSSDNPYGYTFGSGTRLTVV.